One and the same sample provided the 21 T cell receptor beta chains below, sequenced in a study of T cells in Graves' hyperthyroidism and ophthalmopathy. The CDR3 regions of TCR beta were amplified from RNA transcripts. The HTBI primer set served for first-round RT-PCR of the TCR CDR3. One entry per CDR3 protein, called by TCRdb with MiXCR from the multiplex PCR reads. The table has hundreds of thousands of distinct CDR3 sequences, roughly 40% seen once. The sequencing sample was made of blood. The receptors originated from a man aged 18 to 30 with Graves' hyperthyroidism.

This chain connects TRBV20-1 to TRBJ1-2; a possible D gene is TRBD1 (5 bases). The ends were cut back, 1 base at V and 7 bases at J, with 31 bases in the middle. This CDR3 has 19 amino acids. Germline V gene data show CDR1 as DFQATT and CDR2 as SNEGSKA (reference sequence). The CDR3 spells CSARAPVDLRGVGTLGYTF. Written as DNA, the CDR3 is TGCAGTGCTAGAGCGCCGGTTGATTTGCGGGGCGTCGGAACTCTTGGCTACACCTTC.

In its sample, this clonotype was seen a few times. This rearrangement joins TRBV10-3 to TRBJ1-1; D possibly corresponds to TRBD1 (6 bases). Germline V lookup: CDR1 ENHRY, CDR2 SYGVKD. V was trimmed by 10 bases and J by 2 bases, leaving 11 bases between them. The CDR3 is made up of 12 amino acids. This CDR3 reads CASMGQNTEAFF. CDR3 bases: TGTGCCAGCATGGGACAAAACACTGAAGCTTTCTTT.

This clonotype was seen a handful of times. The chain combines TRBV9 with TRBJ2-7, with 11 positions matching TRBD1. Trimming removed 4 bases from V and 5 bases from J; junction bases left unmatched: 5. The CDR3 sequence is 14 residues long. Germline-derived CDR1 and CDR2 are SGDLS and YYNGEE. The chain's CDR3 is CASSWDRGINEQYF. Here the CDR3 DNA reads TGTGCCAGCAGCTGGGACAGGGGGATCAACGAGCAGTACTTC.

This clonotype has a single count. The chain has TRBV7-8 and TRBJ1-2, with 7 positions matching TRBD1. The CDR3 extends over 15 amino acids. Trimming removed 5 bases from V and 4 bases from J; junction bases left unmatched: 10. The V gene's germline CDR1 is SGHVS and CDR2 FQNEAQ. The CDR3 nucleotides read TGTGCCAGCAGCCCTGGACAGGACTTTGGCTATGGCTACACCTTC. It encodes CASSPGQDFGYGYTF. Full variable domain (remainder filled in from reference TRBV7-8 and TRBJ1-2): GAGVSQSPRYKVAKRGQDVALRCDPISGHVSLFWYQQALGQGPEFLTYFQNEAQLDKSGLPSDRFFAERPEGSVSTLKIQRTQQEDSAVYLCASSPGQDFGYGYTFGSGTRLTVV.

The J gene is TRBJ1-3, the V gene TRBV7-9, with D possibly matching TRBD1 (5 bases). Germline values: CDR1 SEHNR, CDR2 FQNEAQ (reference sequence). The CDR3 is 13 residues long. The ends were cut back, 4 bases at V and 10 bases at J, with 14 bases in the middle. DNA for the CDR3: TGTGCCAGCAGCTCAGACAGTCAAGAGACCATATATTTT. It is translated as CASSSDSQETIYF.

This clonotype turned up a few times. The chain links TRBV9 to TRBJ1-1; the D is unclear. This CDR3 spans 14 amino acids. Germline assignment: CDR1 SGDLS and CDR2 YYNGEE. The V end lost 4 bases, the J end lost 2 bases, and 12 bases lay between the germline ends. Here the CDR3 DNA reads TGTGCCAGCAGCCAAGATAACGGTAACACTGAAGCTTTCTTT. It yields the protein CASSQDNGNTEAFF.

This clonotype showed up many times. The chain uses TRBV13 and TRBJ1-1; D unclear. V gave up 0 bases and J gave up 3 bases, with 8 bases separating them. Germline CDR1 reads PRHDT; CDR2 reads FYEKMQ (reference sequence). The CDR3 covers 14 residues. The CDR3 is CASSLGDADTEAFF. The CDR3 nucleotides read TGTGCCAGCAGCTTAGGTGACGCCGACACTGAAGCTTTCTTT.

This clonotype was counted once. Here the CDR3 reads CASSIVRQIPEAFF. The CDR3 coding sequence is TGTGCCAGCAGCATAGTACGGCAGATCCCTGAAGCTTTCTTT. The V and J genes are TRBV7-9 and TRBJ1-1; D unresolved. Trimming shortened V by 5 bases and J by 6 bases, and 16 bases separated the two germline ends. The CDR3 is 14 amino acids. CDR1 is SEHNR and CDR2 is FQNEAQ in the germline V gene (reference sequence).

This clonotype was seen many times. This sequence joins TRBV10-3 and TRBJ1-3, with unresolved D. Trimming removed 3 bases from V and 2 bases from J, with 11 bases in between. This CDR3 contains 15 residues. Germline V lookup: CDR1 ENHRY, CDR2 SYGVKD. CDR3 amino acids: CAISDRTHAGNTIYF. CDR3 in DNA: TGTGCCATCAGTGACCGGACGCACGCTGGAAACACCATATATTTT.

The gene calls are TRBV29-1 and TRBJ2-2; 10 bases line up with TRBD1. The CDR3 sequence is 13 residues long. V was pared by 4 bases and J by 7 bases, with 3 bases of the junction left unmatched. The germline gives CDR1 SQVTM, CDR2 ANQGSEA. In DNA, the CDR3 is TGCAGCGTTGTGACAGGGGGCGTCGGGGAGCTGTTTTTT. It codes for CSVVTGGVGELFF.

In its sample, this clonotype was seen many times. This chain connects TRBV7-2 to TRBJ2-7; the D gene is possibly TRBD1 (6 bases). V was shortened by 5 bases and J by 6 bases, with 17 bases between the two germline ends. Germline V gives CDR1 SGHTA, CDR2 FQGNSA. The CDR3 runs 14 residues. DNA for the CDR3: TGTGCCAGCAGCGAAGACAGGCGAGACTCCGAGCAGTACTTC. It translates to CASSEDRRDSEQYF.

The CDR3 sequence: CASSYGPGGNTEAFF. The CDR3 DNA reads TGTGCCAGCAGTTACGGCCCAGGGGGAAACACTGAAGCTTTCTTT. This sequence joins TRBV19 and TRBJ1-1, with 7 positions matching TRBD1. The ends lost 9 bases at V and 2 bases at J; junction bases unmatched: 12. CDR1 and CDR2 (germline): LNHDA, SQIVND (reference sequence). There are 15 residues in the CDR3.

This clonotype was counted many times. The J gene is TRBJ1-1, the V gene TRBV9; D not resolved. This CDR3 is 14 amino acids long. Deletions cut 4 bases from V and 3 bases from J, with 13 bases between. Germline loops: CDR1 SGDLS, CDR2 YYNGEE. CDR3 amino acids: CASSPGSLYTEAFF. CDR3 nucleotide sequence: TGTGCCAGCAGCCCCGGATCCTTGTACACTGAAGCTTTCTTT.

The sample holds many counts of this clonotype. The chain couples TRBV25-1 to TRBJ2-7; D is unresolved. V shed 3 bases and J shed 6 bases, with 6 bases lying between them. Germline loops: CDR1 MGHDK, CDR2 SYGVNS. The CDR3 totals 11 residues. The CDR3 spells CASSDLSEQYF. DNA of the CDR3: TGTGCCAGCAGTGATCTCTCCGAGCAGTACTTC.

V usage is TRBV11-2 and J usage is TRBJ1-5, with 8 bases fitting TRBD1. J was trimmed by 2 bases and V by 11 bases; bases with no gene match: 11. CDR1 SGHAT and CDR2 FQNNGV come from the germline V gene. The CDR3 contains 15 residues. CDR3 residues: CAWSSGQAGNQPQHF. The CDR3 DNA is TGTGCCTGGAGCTCGGGACAGGCTGGCAATCAGCCCCAGCATTTT.

Regarding this clonotype: As the CDR3 is not closed by the conserved phenylalanine or tryptophan, this likely results from a read error. The J gene is TRBJ1-1, the V gene TRBV9; no clear D gene. CDR1 SGDLS and CDR2 YYNGEE come from the germline V gene. This CDR3 has 13 residues. V lost 0 bases, J lost 9 bases, and 12 bases lay in between. This CDR3 reads CASSVVQGGQAFL. CDR3 DNA sequence: TGTGCCAGCAGCGTAGTACAAGGAGGGCAAGCTTTCCTT.

This chain links TRBV29-1 with TRBJ2-5, with TRBD1 matching 8 bases. The CDR3 covers 14 residues. The germline gives CDR1 SQVTM, CDR2 ANQGSEA. J gave up 3 bases and V 6 bases, and 9 bases lay outside the gene matches. The CDR3 DNA is TGCAGCGTACCGACCGGACAGGGTGAAGAGACCCAGTACTTC. Translating gives CSVPTGQGEETQYF.

This clonotype was recorded a few times. The chain has TRBV5-1 and TRBJ2-7; 7 positions match TRBD2. The CDR3 is 15 residues long. V was clipped by 5 bases and J by 4 bases; unmatched bases: 12. Germline-derived CDR1 and CDR2 are SGHRS and YFSETQ. The CDR3 DNA sequence: TGCGCCAGCAGTCTGGGAGAGGCTAGCGGATACGAGCAGTACTTC. Amino acids: CASSLGEASGYEQYF.

The V call is TRBV9, the J call TRBJ2-7, with no clear D. Germline values: CDR1 SGDLS, CDR2 YYNGEE. The CDR3 sequence is 14 residues long. Trimming removed 4 bases from V and 5 bases from J, with 16 bases in between. CDR3 residues: CASSPVLTSHEQYF. CDR3 bases: TGTGCCAGCAGCCCGGTCTTAACTTCCCACGAGCAGTACTTC.

This clonotype was seen more than once but under ten times. The chain links TRBV7-2 to TRBJ1-2; 7 bases line up with TRBD1. After removal of 5 bases from V and 7 bases from J, the junction contained 10 bases not matched to a gene. This CDR3 is 14 amino acids long. The germline gives CDR1 SGHTA, CDR2 FQGNSA. CDR3: CASSPTGFSSGYTF. For the CDR3, the DNA is TGTGCCAGCAGCCCGACAGGGTTCTCCTCTGGCTACACCTTC.

Of note for this clonotype: At one end the junction does not follow the germline gene, possibly because of a read error. This chain connects TRBV7-2 to TRBJ2-7, with 11 nucleotides matching TRBD2. Germline CDR1 and CDR2: SGHTA and FQGNSA. The CDR3 is 17 amino acids. The CDR3, as DNA: TGCGCCAGCAGCCACCGAAGCCAGACTAGCGGGGCCTACGAGCAGTACTTC. Its protein product is CASSHRSQTSGAYEQYF.